Listed below are T cell receptor beta chains from one sample, sequenced in a study of T cell repertoires in cytomegalovirus infection. Each CDR3 protein is one row after TCRdb ran MiXCR on the reads. The repertoire includes over 45,000 distinct CDR3 sequences, around 18% of them detected once, and approximately 26% sits in the top ten. No antigen is known for these receptors. The sequencing used CD8+ T cells from cultured PBMCs, collected from culture after CMV antigen stimulation. The receptors here all came from a human donor in good health (CMV status not recorded). Some clones in this sample may be carry-over from other donors' samples. Each CDR3 is given with its conserved first and last residue. The D gene is left open where the match is weak. For some rows the clone size is stated as once, few or many, or as a class when expanded; others skip it.

cdr3_length	d_call	clone_size	v_call	j_call	cdr3_nt	cdr3_aa
15	NA	NA	TRBV5-6	TRBJ2-1	TGTGCCAGCAGCTTGGTGCCAGGGGAATACAATGAGCAGTTCTTC	CASSLVPGEYNEQFF
15	NA	NA	TRBV11-2	TRBJ1-2	TGTGCCAGCAGCCCACTTCGGGACACGGGTTTCGGCTACACCTTC	CASSPLRDTGFGYTF
13	NA	few	TRBV7-9	TRBJ2-1	TGTGCCAGCAGACTTAGGGAACAACTAGAGCAGTTCTTC	CASRLREQLEQFF
10	NA	few	TRBV12-3/TRBV12-4	TRBJ1-1	TGTGCCAGCAGTTTAATAGAAGCTTTCTTT	CASSLIEAFF
12	TRBD1	few	TRBV7-6	TRBJ1-5	TGTGCCAGCGACAGGGGGGCCCAGCCCCAGCATTTT	CASDRGAQPQHF
20	TRBD1	NA	TRBV12-3/TRBV12-4	TRBJ2-7	TGTGCCAGCAGTTTGACGCTTTATAAATCAGGGACAGGGGGTATAGGCGAGCAGTACTTC	CASSLTLYKSGTGGIGEQYF
14	NA	NA	TRBV19	TRBJ2-7	TGTGCCAGTAGTACGGCCGGGACATACGACGAGCAGTACTTC	CASSTAGTYDEQYF
15	NA	NA	TRBV12-3/TRBV12-4	TRBJ2-2	TGTGCCAGCAGGGCAGGGGTCTCAGACACCGGGGAGCTGTTTTTT	CASRAGVSDTGELFF
14	TRBD1	NA	TRBV7-2	TRBJ2-5	TGTGCCAGCAGACCGACAGGGGGCCTGGAGACCCAGTACTTC	CASRPTGGLETQYF
12	TRBD2	NA	TRBV27	TRBJ2-2	TGTGCCACCAGGACTAGCGCCGGGGAGCTGTTTTTT	CATRTSAGELFF